Reported below is one TCR beta chain. These data belong to a study of cytomegalovirus exposure and HLA in healthy donors. Trimming stripped 2 bases from V and 4 bases from J, with 8 bases between. This CDR3 has 14 amino acids. Germline lookup yields CDR1 LGHNA and CDR2 YSLEER. The study ran its PCR with 60 Vbeta and 13 Jbeta primers. The method was immunoSEQ multiplex PCR; TCRdb's version includes in-frame clones alone and lacks a portion of them. The profile shows 150,000 to 200,000 clones, 60% to 80% of them singletons. This receptor was identified in a female donor in good health and CMV-seronegative. Sequenced material: PBMCs. J is TRBJ2-2 and V is TRBV4-3; D is undetermined. The CDR3 region is CASSQYSITGELFF. The CDR3 bases are TGCGCCAGCAGCCAATACAGTATCACCGGGGAGCTGTTTTTT.